This TCR beta chain derives from a study of T-cell reconstitution after alpha-beta-depleted transplantation in children. This clonotype has at least ten counts. Preparing the TCRbeta library involved the use of unique molecular identifiers. MiXCR was run by TCRdb on the PCR reads, yielding one entry per CDR3 protein. The repertoire consists of around 700,000 distinct CDR3 sequences, with roughly 13% occurring once and the leading ten covering about 0.77%. Germline V lookup: CDR1 SGHRS, CDR2 YFSETQ. The germline V and J ends were trimmed by 0 bases and 6 bases, with 10 bases remaining between them. CDR3 length: 13 amino acids.

The sample here was PBMCs, taken before TCRalphabeta/CD19-depleted stem cell transplant. This chain links TRBV5-1 with TRBJ2-7; no clear D. The source of this sequence is a girl aged 2 to 10 with congenital amegakaryocytic thrombocytopenia, due to receive a stem cell transplant. CDR3 in amino acids: CASSLVYEREQYF. CDR3 DNA sequence: TGCGCCAGCAGCTTGGTATACGAACGCGAGCAGTACTTC. Together with reference TRBV5-1 and TRBJ2-7, the CDR3 gives the full variable domain: KAGVTQTPRYLIKTRGQQVTLSCSPISGHRSVSWYQQTPGQGLQFLFEYFSETQRNKGNFPGRFSGRQFSNSRSEMNVSTLELGDSALYLCASSLVYEREQYFGPGTRLTVT.